This T cell receptor (beta chain) was sequenced for a study of tumor T cells in aggressive B-cell lymphoma. CDR1 is SNHLY, CDR2 FYNNEI, per germline. The CDR3 consists of 14 residues. V dropped 6 bases and J dropped 6 bases, with 15 bases sitting between them. Libraries were prepared by immunoSEQ multiplex PCR; TCRdb keeps only in-frame clonotypes and omits some of them. The sample yields several thousand clones, about 93% seen once. The source material was tumor tissue. The chain carries TRBV2 and TRBJ1-5; D gene ambiguous. The sequence was obtained from an adult with diffuse large B cell lymphoma. For the CDR3, the DNA is TGTGCCAGCAGCCCAAACCCACGGGTTCAGCCCCAGCATTTT. Translated, it gives CASSPNPRVQPQHF. The variable domain in full, with the rest retrieved from reference TRBV2 and TRBJ1-5, is EPEVTQTPSHQVTQMGQEVILRCVPISNHLYFYWYRQILGQKVEFLVSFYNNEISEKSEIFDDQFSVERPDGSNFTLKIRSTKLEDSAMYFCASSPNPRVQPQHFGDGTRLSIL.